This T cell receptor beta chain is drawn from a study of Ad26.COV2.S vaccination and SARS-CoV-2 variants. Study-wide points: Participants given vaccine showed non-spike TCR breadth similar to that of placebo recipients.

Treatment denoted: over 15 received Ad26.COV2.S at low or high dose, single or two shots; 5 received placebo; per-sample allocation not given. Samples were taken on day 63 after the first vaccine or placebo injection. The study used a vaccine consisting of an Ad26 vector that expressed Wuhan-strain SARS-CoV-2 spike. Repertoires were generated with immunoSEQ multiplex PCR, while TCRdb's copy carries only in-frame clones and drops some. The sample lists hundreds of thousands of clones, more than 80% occurring once. The CDR3 has 15 residues. The V gene's germline CDR1 is LNHDA and CDR2 SQIVND (reference sequence). Trimming left V 3 bases short and J 2 bases short, with 14 bases between. Details on this clone: Its target is not known.

The chain carries TRBV19 and TRBJ2-7; D gene ambiguous. This sample comprised peripheral blood, obtained in a trial of Ad26.COV2.S vaccine versus placebo. This sequence originates from a person aged 18-60 years who received the Ad26.COV2.S COVID-19 vaccine or a placebo. CDR3 region: CASSMGQPGPYEQYF. In DNA, the CDR3 is TGTGCCAGTAGTATGGGTCAGCCCGGCCCCTACGAGCAGTACTTC.